Following are 23 T cell receptor beta chains from one sample sequenced in a study of PD-1 blockade in mismatch repair-deficient tumors. Clones were read by immunoSEQ multiplex PCR, and TCRdb kept only the in-frame ones, dropping some. The data contain 120,000 or so clones, roughly nine tenths of them singletons. This specimen was peripheral blood, taken 44 weeks after starting pembrolizumab. The source is an adult with mismatch repair-deficient cancer.

The J gene is TRBJ2-4, the V gene TRBV5-1; D gene ambiguous. Between the trimmed V and J ends, which lost 4 bases and 0 bases, there was a span of 5 bases. Germline values: CDR1 SGHRS, CDR2 YFSETQ. The CDR3 has 13 residues. The CDR3: CASSPLAKNIQYF. The CDR3 bases are TGCGCCAGCAGCCCCTTAGCCAAAAACATTCAGTACTTC.

The chain recombines TRBV7-9 with TRBJ2-2, with 12 nucleotides matching TRBD2. The germline CDR1 and CDR2 sequences are SEHNR and FQNEAQ (reference sequence). V dropped 2 bases and J dropped 8; count of bases not matched to a gene: 9. The CDR3 is 17 residues long. The CDR3 DNA is TGTGCCAGCAGCTTACTTGGACTAGCGGGAATAGGGGGGGAGCTGTTTTTT. Protein sequence: CASSLLGLAGIGGELFF.

The genes are TRBV5-1 and TRBJ2-5; D is tentatively TRBD1 or TRBD2 (6 bases each). This CDR3 contains 13 residues. Looked up from germline, CDR1 is SGHRS and CDR2 is YFSETQ. V was cut by 3 bases and J by 5 bases, with 11 bases left in between. For the CDR3, the DNA is TGCGCCAGCAGCTCCGGAGGGGGGGAGACCCAGTACTTC. Its protein is CASSSGGGETQYF. Together with reference TRBV5-1 and TRBJ2-5, the CDR3 gives the full variable domain: KAGVTQTPRYLIKTRGQQVTLSCSPISGHRSVSWYQQTPGQGLQFLFEYFSETQRNKGNFPGRFSGRQFSNSRSEMNVSTLELGDSALYLCASSSGGGETQYFGPGTRLLVL.

The chain joins TRBV19 to TRBJ2-7, with D perhaps being TRBD1 or TRBD2 (6 bases each). The CDR3 is 15 amino acids. Germline V gives CDR1 LNHDA, CDR2 SQIVND (reference sequence). The ends were cut back, 5 bases at V and 3 bases at J, with 17 bases in the middle. The CDR3 DNA reads TGTGCCAGTAGTCCCCAATCCGGGGGCAGCTACGAGCAGTACTTC. Amino acids: CASSPQSGGSYEQYF.

The chain carries TRBV6-6 and TRBJ2-1; 8 positions agree with TRBD1. The ends lost 6 bases at V and 0 bases at J; junction bases unmatched: 7. Germline assignment: CDR1 MNHNY and CDR2 SVGAGI (reference sequence). This CDR3 has 16 residues. The CDR3 region is CASRAGTGFSYNEQFF. For the CDR3, the DNA is TGTGCCAGCAGGGCCGGGACAGGTTTCTCCTACAATGAGCAGTTCTTC.

This clone was seen just once. The V gene is TRBV14, the J gene TRBJ2-7, with D possibly TRBD2 on 6 matching bases. V was trimmed by 2 bases and J by 8 bases, leaving 22 bases between them. This CDR3 has 16 residues. CDR1 is SGHDN, CDR2 FVKESK, per germline. The CDR3 protein is CASSQFRGFEVFQQYF. In DNA form, the CDR3 reads TGTGCCAGCAGCCAATTTCGGGGGTTTGAAGTCTTTCAGCAGTACTTC.

This chain uses TRBV11-2 with TRBJ1-2; weak D call: TRBD1 (6 bases). There are 15 residues in the CDR3. Trimming left V 4 bases short and J 5 bases short, with 17 bases between. Germline CDR1 is SGHAT and CDR2 is FQNNGV. DNA for the CDR3: TGTGCCAGCAGCTACTCACCCGGGACACCTTATGGCTACACCTTC. This sequence encodes CASSYSPGTPYGYTF.

As regards this clone: The identical CDR3 is also encoded by other nucleotide sequences in the sample. The chain uses TRBV5-6 and TRBJ2-7; D unresolved. Per the germline V gene, CDR1 is SGHDT and CDR2 is YYEEEE. The length of the CDR3 is 14 residues. Trimming left V 0 bases short and J 0 bases short, with 7 bases between. The CDR3 region has the DNA TGTGCCAGCAGCTTGGGTACAGCCTCCTACGAGCAGTACTTC. This encodes CASSLGTASYEQYF.

V and J are TRBV7-9 and TRBJ1-1, with D tentatively TRBD1 (6 bases). Trimming took off 3 bases at V and 1 base at J, with 12 bases between the two ends. The CDR3 covers 15 residues. Germline V gene lookup returns CDR1 SEHNR and CDR2 FQNEAQ (reference sequence). This chain's CDR3 is CASSLSGVANTEAFF. As DNA, the CDR3 is TGTGCCAGCAGCTTGTCAGGGGTGGCGAACACTGAAGCTTTCTTT.

The genes are TRBV6-5 and TRBJ2-2; D is uncertain. CDR1 and CDR2 (germline): MNHEY, SVGAGI. CDR3 length: 15 amino acids. V lost 2 bases to trimming and J lost 2 bases, with 9 bases between them. CDR3 nucleotides: TGTGCCAGCAGTTACGTCGGAATCAACACCGGGGAGCTGTTTTTT. Its translation: CASSYVGINTGELFF.

The rearrangement links TRBV11-3 to TRBJ1-5, with a weak D call TRBD1 (6 bases). The CDR3 extends over 18 amino acids. Germline assignment: CDR1 SGHNT and CDR2 YENEEA. V lost 5 bases and J 0 bases, leaving 20 bases between the germline ends. Here the CDR3 reads CASSLQKQGLHSNQPQHF. The CDR3 bases are TGTGCCAGCAGCCTTCAAAAGCAGGGGCTCCATAGCAATCAGCCCCAGCATTTT.

The rearrangement links TRBV7-6 to TRBJ2-1; weak D call: TRBD2 (6 bases). Trimming shortened V by 5 bases and J by 5 bases, and 16 bases separated the two germline ends. Per the germline V gene, CDR1 is SGHVS and CDR2 is FNYEAQ. The CDR3 spans 15 residues. CDR3 amino acids: CASSPGTVMDNEQFF. Here the CDR3 DNA reads TGTGCCAGCAGCCCTGGGACTGTAATGGACAATGAGCAGTTCTTC.

The chain recombines TRBV27 with TRBJ2-7; weak D call: TRBD1 (6 bases). The ends were cut back, 2 bases at V and 2 bases at J, with 10 bases in the middle. Germline V gives CDR1 MNHEY, CDR2 SMNVEV (reference sequence). CDR3 size: 14 residues. The CDR3 region has the DNA TGTGCCAGCAGTTTAGGGCAGGGGACCTACGAGCAGTACTTC. It codes for CASSLGQGTYEQYF.

This clone showed up just a few times. This chain joins TRBV7-9 and TRBJ2-7, with D perhaps assigned TRBD1 or TRBD2 (5 bases each). The CDR3 contains 14 residues. CDR1 SEHNR and CDR2 FQNEAQ come from the germline V gene (reference sequence). Trimming left V 4 bases short and J 3 bases short, with 13 bases between. DNA for the CDR3: TGTGCCAGCAGCTCCTCGGACACTAGCTACGAGCAGTACTTC. Amino acid sequence: CASSSSDTSYEQYF. The whole variable domain, remainder taken from reference TRBV7-9 and TRBJ2-7, is DTGVSQNPRHKITKRGQNVTFRCDPISEHNRLYWYRQTLGQGPEFLTYFQNEAQLEKSRLLSDRFSAERPKGSFSTLEIQRTEQGDSAMYLCASSSSDTSYEQYFGPGTRLTVT.

This clone appeared a single time. The chain combines TRBV19 with TRBJ1-1, with TRBD1 identical over 7 bases. The germline V gene encodes CDR1 LNHDA and CDR2 SQIVND (reference sequence). After removal of 3 bases from V and 0 bases from J, the junction contained 1 base not matched to a gene. This CDR3 has 14 amino acids. The CDR3 DNA reads as TGTGCCAGTAGTATGGGACAGATGAACACTGAAGCTTTCTTT. It encodes CASSMGQMNTEAFF.

The V and J genes are TRBV25-1 and TRBJ2-5, with TRBD1 identical over 11 bases. The germline V gene encodes CDR1 MGHDK and CDR2 SYGVNS. CDR3 size: 16 residues. The V gene end was trimmed by 3 bases and the J gene end by 1 base; junction bases not matched to a gene: 4. The CDR3 DNA is TGTGCCAGCAGTGATATGGGGACAGGGGGCCAAGAGACCCAGTACTTC. This encodes CASSDMGTGGQETQYF. Using reference TRBV25-1 and TRBJ2-5 for the parts outside the CDR3, the full variable domain is EADIYQTPRYLVIGTGKKITLECSQTMGHDKMYWYQQDPGMELHLIHYSYGVNSTEKGDLSSESTVSRIRTEHFPLTLESARPSHTSQYLCASSDMGTGGQETQYFGPGTRLLVL.

V and J are TRBV4-1 and TRBJ2-3; a weak D match, TRBD2 (6 bases). This CDR3 has 16 amino acids. CDR1 MGHRA and CDR2 YSYEKL come from the germline V gene. The germline V and J ends were trimmed by 4 bases and 6 bases, with 20 bases remaining between them. The CDR3 here is CASSRTTSTPGDTQYF. Here the CDR3 DNA reads TGCGCCAGCAGCCGGACCACTAGCACCCCAGGGGATACGCAGTATTTT.

This sequence joins TRBV5-1 and TRBJ2-7, with 10 bases matching TRBD1. After removal of 4 bases from V and 6 bases from J, the junction contained 10 bases not matched to a gene. In germline, CDR1 is SGHRS, CDR2 YFSETQ. CDR3 length: 15 amino acids. The DNA of the CDR3 is TGCGCCAGCAGCCCTAGGACAGGGGGGGGGAGCGAGCAGTACTTC. Translation gives CASSPRTGGGSEQYF. Variable domain in full (rest from reference TRBV5-1 and TRBJ2-7): KAGVTQTPRYLIKTRGQQVTLSCSPISGHRSVSWYQQTPGQGLQFLFEYFSETQRNKGNFPGRFSGRQFSNSRSEMNVSTLELGDSALYLCASSPRTGGGSEQYFGPGTRLTVT.

The CDR3: CASSWSGRPYNEQFF. In DNA, the CDR3 is TGTGCCAGCAGTTGGAGCGGGAGGCCCTACAATGAGCAGTTCTTC. The gene calls are TRBV27 and TRBJ2-1; 9 bases line up with TRBD2. There are 15 residues in the CDR3. Unmatched junction bases numbered 3, after V lost 4 bases and J lost 2 bases. CDR1 is MNHEY, CDR2 SMNVEV, per germline (reference sequence).

This chain joins TRBV28 and TRBJ1-1; weak D call: TRBD1 (5 bases). This CDR3 comprises 13 residues. Germline V lookup: CDR1 MDHEN, CDR2 SYDVKM. V gave up 5 bases and J gave up 4 bases, with 11 bases separating them. The CDR3 here is CASSLGPFTEAFF. Here the CDR3 DNA reads TGTGCCAGCAGTCTGGGACCGTTCACTGAAGCTTTCTTT.

The CDR3 bases are TGTGCCAGCAGTAAGGACATCGCAGATACGCAGTATTTT. Translated: CASSKDIADTQYF. This sequence joins TRBV2 and TRBJ2-3, with a tentative D call TRBD1 (5 bases). The CDR3 totals 13 residues. CDR1 and CDR2 (germline): SNHLY, FYNNEI. V was cut by 5 bases and J by 4 bases, with 10 bases left in between.

The chain joins TRBV21-1 to TRBJ2-3; the D segment call TRBD2 is taken from the table without a DNA check. TRBV21-1 is a pseudogene segment. CDR3 length equals 16 residues. The CDR3 sequence: CASGTRGGIWADTQYF. The CDR3 coding sequence is TGTGCCAGCGGCACCCGGGGGGGGATTTGGGCAGATACGCAGTATTTT.

V and J are TRBV21-1 and TRBJ1-5; whether TRBD1, the table's D call, matches the DNA was not checked. TRBV21-1 is reported as a pseudogene. This CDR3 comprises 15 residues. This chain's CDR3 is CARQGIDIFNQPQHF. The DNA of the CDR3 is TGTGCCAGACAGGGGATAGATATATTCAATCAGCCCCAGCATTTT.